The present entry profiles one TCR beta chain with its context. The data stem from a study of T cell changes during pregnancy in multiple sclerosis. Trimming took 6 bases from V and 4 from J; bases not matched to a gene: 11. This CDR3 comprises 16 residues. CDR1 is LNHDA, CDR2 SQIVND, per germline (reference sequence). Assay: immunoSEQ multiplex PCR; the TCRdb copy retains only in-frame clones and omits some. The sample records roughly 100,000 clones, 90% to 95% being singletons. The chain couples TRBV19 to TRBJ1-5; 8 nucleotides agree with TRBD1. The source of this sequence is a female donor with multiple sclerosis, enrolled in a pregnancy study. The specimen was peripheral blood, collected after pregnancy. CDR3 nucleotides: TGTGCCAGTAGCGGCAGACGGGACAGGAATAATCAGCCCCAGCATTTT. Protein sequence: CASSGRRDRNNQPQHF.